What follows are 32 T cell receptor beta chains derived from one specimen sequenced in a study of cytomegalovirus exposure and HLA in healthy donors. PCR involved 60 Vbeta and 13 Jbeta primers. Profiled with immunoSEQ multiplex PCR; TCRdb holds only in-frame clones, not every one. The table has approximately 220,000 clones, 75% to 80% seen once. The sequenced material came from PBMCs. All receptors derive from a male donor in good health and CMV-seronegative.

In this sample, this clone turned up once. This chain links TRBV14 with TRBJ1-6, with unresolved D. CDR1 and CDR2 from the germline V gene are SGHDN and FVKESK. Trimming took off 1 base at V and 5 bases at J, with 12 bases between the two ends. The CDR3 has 16 residues. The DNA of the CDR3 is TGTGCCAGCAGCCAAGTTGGGCGGAGGGATAATTCACCCCTCCACTTT. This encodes CASSQVGRRDNSPLHF.

This chain connects TRBV30 to TRBJ1-1, with D possibly matching TRBD1 (5 bases). The CDR3 runs 15 residues. V lost 1 base to trimming and J lost 1 base, with 13 bases between them. Per the germline V gene, CDR1 is GTSNPN and CDR2 is SVGIG (reference sequence). CDR3 protein: CAWSAWGGSNTEAFF. The CDR3 bases are TGTGCCTGGAGTGCCTGGGGGGGATCGAACACTGAAGCTTTCTTT. The variable domain in full, completed from reference TRBV30 and TRBJ1-1, reads SQTIHQWPATLVQPVGSPLSLECTVEGTSNPNLYWYRQAAGRGLQLLFYSVGIGQISSEVPQNLSASRPQDRQFILSSKKLLLSDSGFYLCAWSAWGGSNTEAFFGQGTRLTVV.

V is TRBV7-2 and J is TRBJ2-7; weak D call: TRBD1 (5 bases). This CDR3 is 17 amino acids long. From germline, CDR1 is SGHTA and CDR2 FQGNSA. The V end was cut by 5 bases, the J end by 0 bases, with 20 bases between. The CDR3 nucleotides are TGTGCCAGCAGCCCGGAAGGGGAAGCGAAACACTCCTACGAGCAGTACTTC. Translating gives CASSPEGEAKHSYEQYF.

The V call is TRBV15, the J call TRBJ1-5; the D is unclear. The CDR3 is made up of 18 amino acids. Deletions cut 0 bases from V and 1 base from J, with 16 bases between. Per germline, CDR1 LNHNV and CDR2 YYDKDF (reference sequence). As DNA, the CDR3 is TGTGCCACCAGCAGAGATGGGAGAGACGGCCTAAGCAATCAGCCCCAGCATTTT. This codes for CATSRDGRDGLSNQPQHF.

The rearrangement links TRBV6-5 to TRBJ1-5; 11 positions match TRBD1. The CDR3 is made up of 15 amino acids. V lost 5 bases and J lost 1; bases outside the gene matches: 1. CDR1 is MNHEY and CDR2 is SVGAGI in the germline V gene. In nucleotides, the CDR3 is TGTGCCAGCAGTCGGGACAGGGGGAGCAATCAGCCCCAGCATTTT. It encodes CASSRDRGSNQPQHF.

CDR3 DNA sequence: TGTGCCTGGAGTGTTCTCTCCAGGGCGTCAGGCTACACCTTC. This sequence encodes CAWSVLSRASGYTF. This chain links TRBV30 with TRBJ1-2, with D tentatively TRBD1 (5 bases). Trimming shortened V by 0 bases and J by 8 bases, and 16 bases separated the two germline ends. The germline V gene has CDR1 GTSNPN and CDR2 SVGIG (reference sequence). The CDR3 covers 14 residues.

This rearrangement joins TRBV28 to TRBJ1-3; TRBD1 agrees at 8 bases. CDR3 length equals 16 residues. In germline, CDR1 is MDHEN, CDR2 SYDVKM. Trimming removed 4 bases from V and 3 bases from J; junction bases left unmatched: 8. Here the CDR3 DNA reads TGTGCCAGCAGTTACTCGGACAGGGAGGGTGGAAACACCATATATTTT. Its translation: CASSYSDREGGNTIYF.

This chain uses TRBV21-1 with TRBJ1-5; TRBD1, the table's D call, was not compared with the DNA. TRBV21-1 is a listed pseudogene. This CDR3 has 20 amino acids. The CDR3 DNA reads TGTGCCAGCAGCGGAAAGCCCCAGGACAGGGGGCGCGGGGGCAATCAGCCCCAGCATTTT. Its protein is CASSGKPQDRGRGGNQPQHF.

J is TRBJ2-5 and V is TRBV6-5; 10 nucleotides line up with TRBD2. V shed 0 bases, J shed 4 bases, and the junction held 5 bases outside the gene matches. The germline CDR1 and CDR2 sequences are MNHEY and SVGAGI. The CDR3 consists of 16 residues. CDR3 nucleotides: TGTGCCAGCAGTTACTCGACAGCGGGGGGGGGAGAGACCCAGTACTTC. Its protein product is CASSYSTAGGGETQYF.

J is TRBJ2-3 and V is TRBV5-1; D unclear. The CDR3 sequence is 14 residues long. Trimming cost V 8 bases and J 2 bases, with 15 bases left between them. In germline, CDR1 is SGHRS, CDR2 YFSETQ. CDR3: CARPTRSNTDTQYF. CDR3 coding DNA: TGCGCCAGACCCACCCGGTCGAACACAGATACGCAGTATTTT.

This clone showed up just a few times. This chain joins TRBV4-1 and TRBJ1-5; the D gene is possibly TRBD1 (5 bases). CDR3 length: 15 amino acids. Germline assignment: CDR1 MGHRA and CDR2 YSYEKL. V lost 1 base, J lost 6 bases, and 13 bases lay in between. The CDR3 DNA reads TGCGCCAGCAGCCAAGGCCGGGGGGGTGGTCAGCCCCAGCATTTT. It specifies CASSQGRGGGQPQHF.

The CDR3 DNA reads TGTGCCAGCAGCTCCGCTAGGGCGGGCTACGAGCAGTACTTC. Translation gives CASSSARAGYEQYF. The gene calls are TRBV5-4 and TRBJ2-7; D might be TRBD2 (5 bases). The CDR3 totals 14 residues. CDR1 is SGHNT, CDR2 YYREEE, per germline (reference sequence). Trimming left V 3 bases short and J 3 bases short, with 13 bases between.

The J gene is TRBJ1-5, the V gene TRBV7-2; 8 bases line up with TRBD1. This CDR3 comprises 15 residues. Trimming at V came to 5 bases and at J to 4 bases, leaving 7 bases not matched to a gene. Germline V gene data show CDR1 as SGHTA and CDR2 as FQGNSA. The CDR3 is CASSPVDRGNQPQHF. Written as DNA, the CDR3 is TGTGCCAGCAGCCCGGTCGACAGGGGTAATCAGCCCCAGCATTTT.

This chain links TRBV6-5 with TRBJ2-2, with D maybe TRBD1 (6 bases). CDR3 length equals 12 residues. The V gene lost 6 bases and the J gene lost 5 bases, with 7 bases spanning the gap. CDR1 is MNHEY, CDR2 SVGAGI, per germline. The DNA of the CDR3 is TGTGCCAGCAGGCAGGGGACCGGGGAGCTGTTTTTT. As protein: CASRQGTGELFF.

J is TRBJ1-1 and V is TRBV5-1; perhaps TRBD1 as D (6 bases). Germline lookup yields CDR1 SGHRS and CDR2 YFSETQ. The CDR3 is made up of 14 amino acids. Between the trimmed V and J ends, which lost 0 bases and 3 bases, there was a span of 9 bases. CDR3 sequence (DNA): TGCGCCAGCAGCTTGGGAGGGGGGGACACTGAAGCTTTCTTT. It codes for CASSLGGGDTEAFF. Complete variable domain (other parts from reference TRBV5-1 and TRBJ1-1): KAGVTQTPRYLIKTRGQQVTLSCSPISGHRSVSWYQQTPGQGLQFLFEYFSETQRNKGNFPGRFSGRQFSNSRSEMNVSTLELGDSALYLCASSLGGGDTEAFFGQGTRLTVV.

This clone has only one observation. The chain combines TRBV5-1 with TRBJ1-4; the D gene is possibly TRBD1 (6 bases). Germline-derived CDR1 and CDR2 are SGHRS and YFSETQ. CDR3 length equals 17 residues. Trimming removed 0 bases at V and 7 bases at J, with 19 bases between. The chain's CDR3 is CASSLELTGIGGEKLFF. The CDR3 region has the DNA TGCGCCAGCAGCTTGGAACTCACAGGGATCGGTGGTGAAAAACTGTTTTTT.

This clone was seen only a few times. The chain links TRBV27 to TRBJ1-1, with D perhaps matching TRBD1 (6 bases). V gave up 2 bases and J gave up 6 bases, with 10 bases separating them. The V gene's germline CDR1 is MNHEY and CDR2 SMNVEV (reference sequence). The CDR3 is 13 residues long. DNA for the CDR3: TGTGCCAGCAGTTTACAGGGGAAAGCTGAAGCTTTCTTT. Protein product: CASSLQGKAEAFF.

The genes are TRBV6-6 and TRBJ2-1; 11 bases are shared with TRBD2. Germline V lookup: CDR1 MNHNY, CDR2 SVGAGI (reference sequence). The CDR3 consists of 15 residues. Unmatched junction bases numbered 5, after V lost 7 bases and J lost 3 bases. CDR3 sequence (DNA): TGTGCCAGCACCTTAGCGGGAGGGGGCTACAATGAGCAGTTCTTC. It codes for CASTLAGGGYNEQFF.

J is TRBJ1-1 and V is TRBV5-3, with 10 bases identical to TRBD1. TRBV5-3 is designated an ORF whose function remains uncertain. There are 16 residues in the CDR3. V shed 3 bases and J 4 bases; nucleotides not matched to a gene: 9. CDR3 nucleotide sequence: TGTGCCAGAAGCTCATGGGAGGGACAGGGGTGCACTGAAGCTTTCTTT. This encodes CARSSWEGQGCTEAFF.

The chain is built from TRBV7-5 and TRBJ2-1; the table gives TRBD1 as D, unverified against the DNA. TRBV7-5 is given as a pseudogene. The CDR3 length is 13 residues. The CDR3, as DNA: TGTGTCAGAAGCTTGGCAGGTCACAATGAGCAGTTCTTC. Protein product: CVRSLAGHNEQFF.

The chain is built from TRBV10-3 and TRBJ2-6; the match to TRBD1 covers 8 bases. With V trimmed by 6 bases and J by 0 bases, 13 bases remained unmatched. The length of the CDR3 is 19 residues. The germline gives CDR1 ENHRY, CDR2 SYGVKD. CDR3 DNA: TGTGCCATCAGGCGGGACAGGACCCGGTGGGGCTCTGGGGCCAACGTCCTGACTTTC. It yields the protein CAIRRDRTRWGSGANVLTF.

The V and J genes are TRBV5-1 and TRBJ2-7; 7 bases line up with TRBD2. CDR1 and CDR2 (germline): SGHRS, YFSETQ. V lost 0 bases to trimming and J lost 4 bases; unmatched junction nucleotides: 13. This CDR3 contains 17 residues. The CDR3 sequence: CASSLDPPGRPVYEQYF. The CDR3 DNA reads as TGCGCCAGCAGCTTGGACCCCCCCGGGAGGCCAGTTTACGAGCAGTACTTC.

The V gene is TRBV27, the J gene TRBJ2-4; 7 bases align to TRBD1. Germline V gene sequence: CDR1 MNHEY, CDR2 SMNVEV (reference sequence). With 7 bases clipped from V and 7 bases from J, the junction kept 7 bases outside the gene matches. The CDR3 is 13 residues long. CDR3 sequence reads: CASKNRGRNIQYF. The CDR3 DNA reads as TGTGCCAGCAAAAACAGGGGAAGGAACATTCAGTACTTC.

The V and J genes are TRBV9 and TRBJ2-5; 8 nucleotides agree with TRBD1. The germline CDR1 and CDR2 sequences are SGDLS and YYNGEE. Trimming at V came to 3 bases and at J to 0 bases, leaving 1 base not matched to a gene. The CDR3 loop spans 14 amino acids. The CDR3 DNA reads as TGTGCCAGCAGCGGGGACAGGTACCAAGAGACCCAGTACTTC. Protein: CASSGDRYQETQYF.

The CDR3 bases are TGTGCCAGCTCACCATCGCGGGACATAGCGGGAGGACAGTACAATGAGCAGTTCTTC. Protein: CASSPSRDIAGGQYNEQFF. This chain joins TRBV18 and TRBJ2-1, with TRBD2 matching over 10 bases. The CDR3 consists of 19 residues. The germline V gene has CDR1 KGHSH and CDR2 LQKENI. V was pared by 2 bases and J by 4 bases, with 14 bases of the junction left unmatched. Drawing the rest from reference TRBV18 and TRBJ2-1, the complete variable domain is NAGVMQNPRHLVRRRGQEARLRCSPMKGHSHVYWYRQLPEEGLKFMVYLQKENIIDESGMPKERFSAEFPKEGPSILRIQQVVRGDSAAYFCASSPSRDIAGGQYNEQFFGPGTRLTVL.

The V call is TRBV7-8, the J call TRBJ1-4, with a weak D call TRBD1 (5 bases). The V gene's germline CDR1 is SGHVS and CDR2 FQNEAQ. This CDR3 spans 16 amino acids. The V and J ends lost 2 bases and 3 bases respectively, with 13 bases between them. The CDR3 sequence is CASSLRVTAPNEKLFF. CDR3 bases: TGTGCCAGCAGCTTAAGGGTGACAGCGCCTAATGAAAAACTGTTTTTT.

The V and J genes are TRBV30 and TRBJ1-5, with D perhaps matching TRBD1 (6 bases). V was cut by 7 bases and J by 6 bases, with 16 bases left in between. CDR1 is GTSNPN, CDR2 SVGIG, per germline (reference sequence). The CDR3 spans 13 residues. This chain's CDR3 is CAFTSTGSQPQHF. CDR3 nucleotides: TGTGCCTTCACGTCCACAGGGAGTCAGCCCCAGCATTTT.

The CDR3 nucleotides are TGTGCCAGCAGTGCACCTCTAGCGGGGTCCTACAATGAGCAGTTCTTC. Translated: CASSAPLAGSYNEQFF. The chain uses TRBV2 and TRBJ2-1; 9 bases are a match to TRBD2. CDR3 size: 16 residues. V dropped 4 bases and J dropped 1; count of bases not matched to a gene: 5. CDR1 SNHLY and CDR2 FYNNEI come from the germline V gene.

This CDR3 is CASSSGTGSTDTQYF. The CDR3 DNA sequence: TGTGCCAGCAGCTCCGGGACAGGGAGCACAGATACGCAGTATTTT. V and J are TRBV7-3 and TRBJ2-3; 9 nucleotides line up with TRBD1. CDR3 length equals 15 residues. Germline loops: CDR1 SGHTA, CDR2 FQGTGA. The V segment lost 4 bases and the J segment 0 bases; nucleotides outside the gene matches: 2.

This chain connects TRBV5-1 to TRBJ1-1, with a tentative D call TRBD1 (5 bases). V was trimmed by 0 bases and J by 0 bases, leaving 15 bases between them. The CDR3 covers 17 residues. Germline V gene sequence: CDR1 SGHRS, CDR2 YFSETQ. CDR3 sequence: CASSLGGGGGMNTEAFF. The CDR3 bases are TGCGCCAGCAGCTTGGGGGGGGGAGGTGGGATGAACACTGAAGCTTTCTTT. The variable domain in full, with the rest retrieved from reference TRBV5-1 and TRBJ1-1, is KAGVTQTPRYLIKTRGQQVTLSCSPISGHRSVSWYQQTPGQGLQFLFEYFSETQRNKGNFPGRFSGRQFSNSRSEMNVSTLELGDSALYLCASSLGGGGGMNTEAFFGQGTRLTVV.

On this clone itself: A junction boundary mismatches the germline segment, possibly from a read error. This chain uses TRBV7-2 with TRBJ2-3; TRBD1 agrees at 10 bases. Per germline, CDR1 SGHTA and CDR2 FQGNSA. The CDR3 runs to 16 residues. CDR3: CASSEDRGRPTHTQYF. CDR3 coding DNA: TGTGCCAGCAGCGAAGACAGGGGGCGTCCCACACATACGCAGTATTTT.

The rearrangement uses TRBV28 and TRBJ1-2; D might be TRBD1 (6 bases). Germline assignment: CDR1 MDHEN and CDR2 SYDVKM. Trimming removed 4 bases at V and 6 bases at J, with 15 bases between. The CDR3 consists of 14 residues. CDR3 nucleotides: TGTGCCAGCAGTTCCCCACAGGGTCCGCATGGCTACACCTTC. It specifies CASSSPQGPHGYTF.